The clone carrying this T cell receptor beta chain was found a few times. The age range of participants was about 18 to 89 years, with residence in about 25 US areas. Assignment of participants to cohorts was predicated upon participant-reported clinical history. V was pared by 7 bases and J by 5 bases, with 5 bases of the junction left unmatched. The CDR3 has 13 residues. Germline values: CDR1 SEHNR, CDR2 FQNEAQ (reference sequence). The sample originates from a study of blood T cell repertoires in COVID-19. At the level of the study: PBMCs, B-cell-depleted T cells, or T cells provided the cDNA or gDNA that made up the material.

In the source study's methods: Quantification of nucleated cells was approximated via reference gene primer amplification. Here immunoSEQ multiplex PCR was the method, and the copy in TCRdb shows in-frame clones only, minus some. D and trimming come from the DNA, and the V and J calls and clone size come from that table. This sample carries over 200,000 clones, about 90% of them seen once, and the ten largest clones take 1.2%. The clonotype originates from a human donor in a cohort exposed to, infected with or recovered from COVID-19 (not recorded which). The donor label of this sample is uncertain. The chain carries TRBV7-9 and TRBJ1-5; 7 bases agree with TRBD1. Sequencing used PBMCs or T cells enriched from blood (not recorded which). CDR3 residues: CASIRTGDQPQHF. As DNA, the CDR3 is TGTGCCAGCATCCGGACAGGTGATCAGCCCCAGCATTTT.